The clone carrying this T cell receptor beta chain has only a few counts. What it recognizes is unknown. Around 30,000 T cell genomes, or roughly 200 ng DNA, went into the sorted-subset replicate PCRs. The assay was immunoSEQ multiplex PCR, and TCRdb's table has in-frame clones only and misses some. The table lists about 990,000 clones, 75% to 85% of them singletons. These data belong to a study of shared clonotypes between healthy human individuals. Study in general: Participating donors consisted of a couple of women and a few men aged 18 to 49. Each donor had three CD4 naive, three CD4 memory, two CD8 naive and one CD8 memory plate. Study-level findings and limits: The study's rarefaction showed incomplete sorted-subset sequencing despite large depth.

The CDR3 loop spans 17 amino acids. V was clipped by 6 bases and J by 4 bases, with 22 bases between them. Looked up from germline, CDR1 is MNHEY and CDR2 is SMNVEV (reference sequence). The sequenced sample consisted of memory CD4+ T cells from PBMCs. This sample's subset: CD45RA-negative fraction. The TCR comes from a man aged 18-30 years in good health. Some clones in this sample may be carry-over from other donors' samples. The V gene is TRBV27, the J gene TRBJ2-4; either TRBD1 or TRBD2 may supply D (6 bases each). The CDR3 DNA reads as TGTGCCAGCAGACCCCCCAGCCCCCAGGGGACTAAAAACATTCAGTACTTC. Protein: CASRPPSPQGTKNIQYF.